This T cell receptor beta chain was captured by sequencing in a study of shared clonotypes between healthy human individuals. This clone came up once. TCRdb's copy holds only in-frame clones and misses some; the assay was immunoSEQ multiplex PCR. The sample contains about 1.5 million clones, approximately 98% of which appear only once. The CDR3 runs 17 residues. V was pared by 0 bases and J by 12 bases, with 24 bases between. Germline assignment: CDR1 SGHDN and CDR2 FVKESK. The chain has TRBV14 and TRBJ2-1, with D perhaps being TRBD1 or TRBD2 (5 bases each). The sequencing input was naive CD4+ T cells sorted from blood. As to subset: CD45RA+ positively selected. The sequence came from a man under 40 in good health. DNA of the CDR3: TGTGCCAGCAGCCAAGATATGGCAGGGAGTCTATTTTTCGGGCAGTTCTTC. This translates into CASSQDMAGSLFFGQFF.